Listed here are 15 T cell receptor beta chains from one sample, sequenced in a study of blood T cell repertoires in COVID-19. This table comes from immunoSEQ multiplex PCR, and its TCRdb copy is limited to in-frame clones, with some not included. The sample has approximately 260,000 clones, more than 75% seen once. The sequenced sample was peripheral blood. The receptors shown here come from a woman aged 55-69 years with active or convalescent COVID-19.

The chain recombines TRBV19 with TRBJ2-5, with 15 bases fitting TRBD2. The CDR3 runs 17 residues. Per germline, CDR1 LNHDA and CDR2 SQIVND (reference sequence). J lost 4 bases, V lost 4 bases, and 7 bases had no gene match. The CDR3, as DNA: TGTGCCAGTAGTACGGGACTAGCGGGGGGCCTTCGAGAGACCCAGTACTTC. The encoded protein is CASSTGLAGGLRETQYF.

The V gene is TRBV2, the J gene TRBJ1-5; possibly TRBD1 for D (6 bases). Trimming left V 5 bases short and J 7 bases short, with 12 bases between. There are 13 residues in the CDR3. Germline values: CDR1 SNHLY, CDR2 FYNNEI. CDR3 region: CASSTGLGQPQHF. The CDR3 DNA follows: TGTGCCAGCAGTACAGGGTTAGGGCAGCCCCAGCATTTT.

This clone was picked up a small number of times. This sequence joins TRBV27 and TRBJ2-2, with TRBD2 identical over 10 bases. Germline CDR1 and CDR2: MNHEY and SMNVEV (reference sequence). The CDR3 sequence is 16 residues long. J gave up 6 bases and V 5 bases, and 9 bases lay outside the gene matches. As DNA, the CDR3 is TGTGCCAGCAGTCTCCAGCGGGGGGGCTTGGCCGGGGAGCTGTTTTTT. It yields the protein CASSLQRGGLAGELFF.

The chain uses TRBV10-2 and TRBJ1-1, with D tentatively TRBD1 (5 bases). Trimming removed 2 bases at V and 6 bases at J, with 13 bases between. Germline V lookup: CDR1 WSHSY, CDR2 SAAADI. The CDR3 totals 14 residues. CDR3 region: CASSEGEDTAEAFF. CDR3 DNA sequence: TGCGCCAGCAGTGAGGGGGAGGACACAGCTGAAGCTTTCTTT.

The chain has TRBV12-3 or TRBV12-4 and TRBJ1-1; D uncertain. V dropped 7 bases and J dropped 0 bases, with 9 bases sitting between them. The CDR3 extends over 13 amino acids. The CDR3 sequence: CASTTQLNTEAFF. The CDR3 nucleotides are TGTGCCAGCACCACACAGCTGAACACTGAAGCTTTCTTT.

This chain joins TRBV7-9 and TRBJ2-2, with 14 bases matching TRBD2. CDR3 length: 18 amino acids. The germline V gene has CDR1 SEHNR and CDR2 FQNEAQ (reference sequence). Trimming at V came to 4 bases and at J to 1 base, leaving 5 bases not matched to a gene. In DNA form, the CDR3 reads TGTGCCAGCAGCTCCTACGGGACTAGCGGGGGGAACACCGGGGAGCTGTTTTTT. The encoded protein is CASSSYGTSGGNTGELFF.

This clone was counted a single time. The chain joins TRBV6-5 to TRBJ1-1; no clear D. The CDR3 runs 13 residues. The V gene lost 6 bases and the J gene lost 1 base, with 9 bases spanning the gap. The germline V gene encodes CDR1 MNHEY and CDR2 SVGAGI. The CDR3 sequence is CASRGTANTEAFF. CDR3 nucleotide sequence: TGTGCCAGCAGGGGCACCGCGAACACTGAAGCTTTCTTT.

The CDR3 region has the DNA TGTGCCAGCAGCCCGGGGTACAATGAGCAGTTCTTC. It is translated as CASSPGYNEQFF. This chain joins TRBV5-4 and TRBJ2-1, with a possible D match to TRBD2 (5 bases). CDR1 and CDR2 (germline): SGHNT, YYREEE (reference sequence). Trimming removed 4 bases at V and 4 bases at J, with 6 bases between. The length of the CDR3 is 12 residues.

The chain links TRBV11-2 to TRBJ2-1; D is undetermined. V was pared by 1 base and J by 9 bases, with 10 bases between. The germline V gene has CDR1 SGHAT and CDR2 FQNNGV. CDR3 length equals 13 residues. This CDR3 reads CASSLARYGEQFF. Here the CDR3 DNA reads TGTGCCAGCAGCTTAGCCCGGTACGGTGAGCAGTTCTTC. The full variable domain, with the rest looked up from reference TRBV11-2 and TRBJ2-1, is EAGVAQSPRYKIIEKRQSVAFWCNPISGHATLYWYQQILGQGPKLLIQFQNNGVVDDSQLPKDRFSAERLKGVDSTLKIQPAKLEDSAVYLCASSLARYGEQFFGPGTRLTVL.

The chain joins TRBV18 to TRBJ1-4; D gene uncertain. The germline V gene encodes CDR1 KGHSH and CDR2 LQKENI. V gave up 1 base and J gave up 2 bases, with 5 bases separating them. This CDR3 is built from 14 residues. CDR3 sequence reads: CASSPLGTNEKLFF. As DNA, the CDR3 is TGTGCCAGCTCACCACTCGGGACTAATGAAAAACTGTTTTTT.

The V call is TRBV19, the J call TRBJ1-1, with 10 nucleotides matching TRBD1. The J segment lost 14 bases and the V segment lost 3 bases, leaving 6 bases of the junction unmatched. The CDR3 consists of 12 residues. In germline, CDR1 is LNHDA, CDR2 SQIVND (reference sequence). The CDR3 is CASSMLRDRGFF. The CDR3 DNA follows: TGTGCCAGTAGTATGCTCCGGGACAGGGGCTTCTTT. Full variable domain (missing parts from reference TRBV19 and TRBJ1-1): DGGITQSPKYLFRKEGQNVTLSCEQNLNHDAMYWYRQDPGQGLRLIYYSQIVNDFQKGDIAEGYSVSREKKESFPLTVTSAQKNPTAFYLCASSMLRDRGFFGQGTRLTVV.

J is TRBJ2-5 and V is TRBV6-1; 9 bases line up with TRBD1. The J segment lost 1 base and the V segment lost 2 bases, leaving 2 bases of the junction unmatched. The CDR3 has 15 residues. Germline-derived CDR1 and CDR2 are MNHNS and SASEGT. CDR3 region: CASSEMGQGQETQYF. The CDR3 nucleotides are TGTGCCAGCAGTGAAATGGGACAGGGCCAAGAGACCCAGTACTTC.

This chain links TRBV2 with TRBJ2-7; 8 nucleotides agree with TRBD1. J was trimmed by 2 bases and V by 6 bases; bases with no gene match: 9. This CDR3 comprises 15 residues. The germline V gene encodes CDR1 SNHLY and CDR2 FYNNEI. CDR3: CASRPGTGQAYEQYF. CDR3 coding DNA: TGTGCCAGCAGACCCGGGACAGGACAGGCCTACGAGCAGTACTTC. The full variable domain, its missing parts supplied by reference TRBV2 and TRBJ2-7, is EPEVTQTPSHQVTQMGQEVILRCVPISNHLYFYWYRQILGQKVEFLVSFYNNEISEKSEIFDDQFSVERPDGSNFTLKIRSTKLEDSAMYFCASRPGTGQAYEQYFGPGTRLTVT.

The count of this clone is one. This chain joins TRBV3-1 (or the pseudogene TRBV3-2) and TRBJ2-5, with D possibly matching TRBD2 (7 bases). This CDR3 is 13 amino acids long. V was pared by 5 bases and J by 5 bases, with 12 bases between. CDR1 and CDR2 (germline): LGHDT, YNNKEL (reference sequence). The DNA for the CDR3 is TGTGCCAGCAGCAGGGGGGGCTGGGAGACCCAGTACTTC. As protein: CASSRGGWETQYF.

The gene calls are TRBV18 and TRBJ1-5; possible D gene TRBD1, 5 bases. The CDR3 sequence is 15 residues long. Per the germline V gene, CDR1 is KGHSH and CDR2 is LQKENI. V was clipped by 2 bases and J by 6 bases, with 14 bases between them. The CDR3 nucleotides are TGTGCCAGCTCACCATCCGGACAAGTCGGTCAGCCCCAGCATTTT. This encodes CASSPSGQVGQPQHF. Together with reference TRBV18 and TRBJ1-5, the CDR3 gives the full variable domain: NAGVMQNPRHLVRRRGQEARLRCSPMKGHSHVYWYRQLPEEGLKFMVYLQKENIIDESGMPKERFSAEFPKEGPSILRIQQVVRGDSAAYFCASSPSGQVGQPQHFGDGTRLSIL.